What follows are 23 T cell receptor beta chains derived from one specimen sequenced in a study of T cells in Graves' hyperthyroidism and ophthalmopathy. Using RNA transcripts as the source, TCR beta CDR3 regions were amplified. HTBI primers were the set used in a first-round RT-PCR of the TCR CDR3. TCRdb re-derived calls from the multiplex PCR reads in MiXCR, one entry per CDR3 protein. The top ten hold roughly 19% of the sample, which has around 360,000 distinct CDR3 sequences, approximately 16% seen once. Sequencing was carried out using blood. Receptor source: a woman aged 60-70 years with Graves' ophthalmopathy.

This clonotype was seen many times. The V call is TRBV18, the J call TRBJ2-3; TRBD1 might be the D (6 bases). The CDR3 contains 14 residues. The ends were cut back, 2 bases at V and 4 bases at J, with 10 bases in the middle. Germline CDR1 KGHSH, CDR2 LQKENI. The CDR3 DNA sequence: TGTGCCAGCTCACCAACAGGGCTGGCAGATACGCAGTATTTT. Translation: CASSPTGLADTQYF.

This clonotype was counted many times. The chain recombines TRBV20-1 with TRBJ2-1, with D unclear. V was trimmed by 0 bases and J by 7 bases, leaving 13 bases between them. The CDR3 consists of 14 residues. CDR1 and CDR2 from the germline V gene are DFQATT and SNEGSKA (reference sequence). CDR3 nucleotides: TGCAGTGCTAGAGATGTCAAGCTGAGGAATGAGCAGTTCTTC. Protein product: CSARDVKLRNEQFF.

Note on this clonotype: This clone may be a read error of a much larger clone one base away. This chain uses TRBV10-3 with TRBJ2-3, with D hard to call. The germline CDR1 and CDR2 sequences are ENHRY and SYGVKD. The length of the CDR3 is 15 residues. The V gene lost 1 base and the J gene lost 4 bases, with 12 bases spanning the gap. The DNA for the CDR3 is TGTGCCATCAGTGAGTATACAGCTCAGGCAGATACGCAGTATTTT. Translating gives CAISEYTAQADTQYF.

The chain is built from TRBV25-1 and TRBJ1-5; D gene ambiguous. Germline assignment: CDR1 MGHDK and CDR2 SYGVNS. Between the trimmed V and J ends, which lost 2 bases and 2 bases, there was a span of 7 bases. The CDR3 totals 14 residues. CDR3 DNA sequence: TGTGCCAGCAGTGAAAGTAAGGGCAATCAGCCCCAGCATTTT. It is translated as CASSESKGNQPQHF.

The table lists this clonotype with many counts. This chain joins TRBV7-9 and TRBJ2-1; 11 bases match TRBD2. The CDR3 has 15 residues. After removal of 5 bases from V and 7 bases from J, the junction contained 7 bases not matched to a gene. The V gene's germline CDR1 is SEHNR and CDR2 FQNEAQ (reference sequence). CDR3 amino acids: CASSIGTSGGNEQFF. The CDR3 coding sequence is TGTGCCAGCAGCATCGGGACTAGCGGAGGGAATGAGCAGTTCTTC.

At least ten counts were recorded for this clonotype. The CDR3 DNA sequence: TGCGCCAGCAGCAGGACGGAGACCCAGTACTTC. This encodes CASSRTETQYF. The chain recombines TRBV5-1 with TRBJ2-5; D unresolved. CDR3 length: 11 amino acids. Germline lookup yields CDR1 SGHRS and CDR2 YFSETQ. Trimming cost V 4 bases and J 5 bases, with 6 bases left between them. Combining the CDR3 with reference TRBV5-1 and TRBJ2-5 gives the whole variable domain KAGVTQTPRYLIKTRGQQVTLSCSPISGHRSVSWYQQTPGQGLQFLFEYFSETQRNKGNFPGRFSGRQFSNSRSEMNVSTLELGDSALYLCASSRTETQYFGPGTRLLVL.

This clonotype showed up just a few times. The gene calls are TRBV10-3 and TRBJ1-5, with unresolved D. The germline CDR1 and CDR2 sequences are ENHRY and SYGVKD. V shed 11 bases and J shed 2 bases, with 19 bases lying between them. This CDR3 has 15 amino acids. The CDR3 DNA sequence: TGTGCCGTCGCAGGCGATGCTGGAGGCAATCAGCCCCAGCATTTT. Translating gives CAVAGDAGGNQPQHF.

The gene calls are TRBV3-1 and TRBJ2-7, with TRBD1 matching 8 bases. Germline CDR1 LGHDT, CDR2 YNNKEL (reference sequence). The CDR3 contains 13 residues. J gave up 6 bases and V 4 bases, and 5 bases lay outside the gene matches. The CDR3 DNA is TGTGCCAGCAGCCGGACAGGGATAGCCGAGCAGTACTTC. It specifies CASSRTGIAEQYF.

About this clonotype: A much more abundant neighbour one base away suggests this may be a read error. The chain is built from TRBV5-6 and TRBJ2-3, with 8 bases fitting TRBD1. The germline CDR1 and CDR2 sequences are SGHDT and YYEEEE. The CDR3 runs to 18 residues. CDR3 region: CASSLGPPTGVWTDAQYF. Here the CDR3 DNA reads TGTGCCAGCAGCTTGGGCCCCCCGACAGGGGTTTGGACAGATGCGCAGTATTTT. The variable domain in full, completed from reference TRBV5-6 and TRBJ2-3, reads DAGVTQSPTHLIKTRGQQVTLRCSPKSGHDTVSWYQQALGQGPQFIFQYYEEEERQRGNFPDRFSGHQFPNYSSELNVNALLLGDSALYLCASSLGPPTGVWTDAQYFGPGTRLTVL.

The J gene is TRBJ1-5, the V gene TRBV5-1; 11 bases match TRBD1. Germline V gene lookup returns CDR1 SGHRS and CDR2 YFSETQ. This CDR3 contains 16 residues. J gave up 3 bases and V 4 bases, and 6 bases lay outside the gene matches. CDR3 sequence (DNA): TGCGCCAGCAGCACGGGGACAGGGGGTAACAATCAGCCCCAGCATTTT. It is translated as CASSTGTGGNNQPQHF. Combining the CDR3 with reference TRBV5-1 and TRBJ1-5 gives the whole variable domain KAGVTQTPRYLIKTRGQQVTLSCSPISGHRSVSWYQQTPGQGLQFLFEYFSETQRNKGNFPGRFSGRQFSNSRSEMNVSTLELGDSALYLCASSTGTGGNNQPQHFGDGTRLSIL.

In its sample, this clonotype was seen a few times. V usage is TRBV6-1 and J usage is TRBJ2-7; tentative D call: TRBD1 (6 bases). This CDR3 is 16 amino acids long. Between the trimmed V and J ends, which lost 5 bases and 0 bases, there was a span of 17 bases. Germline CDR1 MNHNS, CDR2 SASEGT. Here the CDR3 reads CASSSQGQRSSYEQYF. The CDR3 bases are TGTGCCAGCAGTTCCCAAGGACAGCGAAGCTCCTACGAGCAGTACTTC.

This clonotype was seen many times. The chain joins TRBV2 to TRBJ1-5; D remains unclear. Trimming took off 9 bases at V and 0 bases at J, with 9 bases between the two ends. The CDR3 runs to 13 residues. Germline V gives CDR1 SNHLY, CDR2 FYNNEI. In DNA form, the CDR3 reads TGTGCCAGTAAGAGTTATAGCAATCAGCCCCAGCATTTT. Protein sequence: CASKSYSNQPQHF.

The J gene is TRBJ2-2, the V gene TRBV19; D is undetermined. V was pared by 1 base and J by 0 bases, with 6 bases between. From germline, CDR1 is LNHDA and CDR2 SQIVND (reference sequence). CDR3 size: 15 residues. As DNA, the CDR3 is TGTGCCAGTAGTATAGTCCCATCGAACACCGGGGAGCTGTTTTTT. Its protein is CASSIVPSNTGELFF.

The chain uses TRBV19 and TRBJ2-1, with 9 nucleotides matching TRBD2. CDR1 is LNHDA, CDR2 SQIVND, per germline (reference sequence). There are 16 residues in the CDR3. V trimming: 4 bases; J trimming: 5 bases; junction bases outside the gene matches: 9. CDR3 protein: CASSSGKVAGDNEQFF. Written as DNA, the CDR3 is TGTGCCAGTAGTAGCGGGAAAGTAGCGGGAGACAATGAGCAGTTCTTC.

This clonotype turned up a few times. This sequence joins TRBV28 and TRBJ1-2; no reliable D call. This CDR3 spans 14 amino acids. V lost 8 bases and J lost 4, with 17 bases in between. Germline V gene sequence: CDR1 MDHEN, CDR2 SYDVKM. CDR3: CASGVESLIYGYTF. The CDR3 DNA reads TGTGCCAGCGGTGTGGAGAGCCTTATCTATGGCTACACCTTC.

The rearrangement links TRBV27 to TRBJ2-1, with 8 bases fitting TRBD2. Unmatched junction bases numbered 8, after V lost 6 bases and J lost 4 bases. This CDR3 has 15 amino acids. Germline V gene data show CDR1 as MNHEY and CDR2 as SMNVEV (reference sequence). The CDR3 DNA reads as TGTGCCAGCAGGAAACTAGCGGCCCCTTACAATGAGCAGTTCTTC. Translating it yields CASRKLAAPYNEQFF.

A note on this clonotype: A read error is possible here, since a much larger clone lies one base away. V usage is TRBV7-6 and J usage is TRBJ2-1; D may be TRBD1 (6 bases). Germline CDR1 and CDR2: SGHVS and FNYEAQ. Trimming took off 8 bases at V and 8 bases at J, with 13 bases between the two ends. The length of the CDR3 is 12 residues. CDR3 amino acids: CASGEQGDEQFF. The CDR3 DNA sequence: TGTGCCAGCGGCGAACAGGGCGATGAGCAGTTCTTC.

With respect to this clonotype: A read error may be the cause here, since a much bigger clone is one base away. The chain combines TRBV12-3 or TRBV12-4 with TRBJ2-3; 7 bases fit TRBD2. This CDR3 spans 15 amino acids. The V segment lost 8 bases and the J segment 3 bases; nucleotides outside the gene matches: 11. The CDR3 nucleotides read TGTGCCAGCGCGAGGCGGGGGTCAGGGACAGATACGCAGTATTTT. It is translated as CASARRGSGTDTQYF.

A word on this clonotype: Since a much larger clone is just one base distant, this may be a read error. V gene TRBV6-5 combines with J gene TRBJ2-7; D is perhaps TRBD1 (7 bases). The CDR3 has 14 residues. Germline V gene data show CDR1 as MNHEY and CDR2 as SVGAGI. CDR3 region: CACSYSGRGVEQYF. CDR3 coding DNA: TGTGCCTGCAGTTACTCGGGCAGGGGGGTCGAGCAGTACTTC.

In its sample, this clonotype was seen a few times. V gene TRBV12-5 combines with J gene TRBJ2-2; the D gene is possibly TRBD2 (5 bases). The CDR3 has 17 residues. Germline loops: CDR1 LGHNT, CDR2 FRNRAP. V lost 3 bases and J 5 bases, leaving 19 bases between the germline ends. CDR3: CASGFWAFREGTGELFF. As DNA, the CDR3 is TGTGCTAGTGGTTTTTGGGCCTTCCGGGAAGGAACCGGGGAGCTGTTTTTT.

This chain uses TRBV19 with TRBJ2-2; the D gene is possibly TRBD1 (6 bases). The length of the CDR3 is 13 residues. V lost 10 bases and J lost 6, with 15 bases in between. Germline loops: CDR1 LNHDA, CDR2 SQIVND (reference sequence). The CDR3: CATLRTEAGELFF. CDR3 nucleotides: TGTGCCACCCTAAGGACAGAGGCCGGGGAGCTGTTTTTT.

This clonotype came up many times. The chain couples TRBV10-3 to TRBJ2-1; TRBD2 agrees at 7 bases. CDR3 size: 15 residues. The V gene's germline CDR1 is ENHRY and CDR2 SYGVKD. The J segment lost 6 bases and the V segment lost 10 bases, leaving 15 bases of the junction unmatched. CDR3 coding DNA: TGTGCCACCAAAACAAGCCGGGACTACACCAATGAGCAGTTCTTC. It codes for CATKTSRDYTNEQFF.

The CDR3 DNA reads TGCAGTGCTAGTCCCCTAGCGGTTGCTAGCACAGATACGCAGTATTTT. This sequence encodes CSASPLAVASTDTQYF. The genes are TRBV20-1 and TRBJ2-3; 7 bases are shared with TRBD2. Germline values: CDR1 DFQATT, CDR2 SNEGSKA (reference sequence). The V gene end was trimmed by 3 bases and the J gene end by 0 bases; junction bases not matched to a gene: 9. This CDR3 contains 16 residues.